These 6 T cell receptor beta chains came from one sample sequenced in a study of shared T cell receptors in the human thymus. Here immunoSEQ multiplex PCR was the method, and the copy in TCRdb shows in-frame clones only, minus some. The profile shows under 450,000 clones, 95% of them singletons. The specimen sequenced was thymocytes. Every receptor here comes from a human donor.

The chain couples TRBV13 to TRBJ1-1, with D tentatively TRBD1 (6 bases). V dropped 2 bases and J dropped 5 bases, with 12 bases sitting between them. Germline V gives CDR1 PRHDT, CDR2 FYEKMQ (reference sequence). This CDR3 is 14 amino acids long. CDR3: CASSLIGGHTEAFF. The CDR3 bases are TGTGCCAGCAGCTTAATCGGGGGGCATACTGAAGCTTTCTTT.

V usage is TRBV7-6 and J usage is TRBJ2-7; D unclear. V was pared by 4 bases and J by 0 bases, with 13 bases between. CDR1 and CDR2 from the germline V gene are SGHVS and FNYEAQ. The CDR3 extends over 15 amino acids. Written as DNA, the CDR3 is TGTGCCAGCAGCTCAGAAACCCCGGACTCCTACGAGCAGTACTTC. It translates to CASSSETPDSYEQYF.

The chain combines TRBV7-2 with TRBJ2-1, with 7 bases matching TRBD2. J lost 6 bases, V lost 2 bases, and 7 bases had no gene match. Germline assignment: CDR1 SGHTA and CDR2 FQGNSA. The CDR3 covers 15 residues. The CDR3 DNA reads TGTGCCAGCAGCTTACCCCCTGGGGGGGGCAATGAGCAGTTCTTC. Protein sequence: CASSLPPGGGNEQFF.

CDR3 sequence reads: CASMRGRTSGSDYNEQFF. The CDR3 coding sequence is TGTGCCAGCATGAGGGGTAGGACTAGCGGGAGTGATTACAATGAGCAGTTCTTC. The chain has TRBV28 and TRBJ2-1, with TRBD2 matching 13 bases. The CDR3 consists of 18 residues. Unmatched junction bases numbered 13, after V lost 7 bases and J lost 4 bases. The germline gives CDR1 MDHEN, CDR2 SYDVKM.

As regards this clone: Distinct nucleotide sequences in the sample also encode this CDR3. The chain employs TRBV7-9 and TRBJ2-7; unclear D gene. Trimming shortened V by 5 bases and J by 2 bases, and 4 bases separated the two germline ends. The CDR3 totals 11 residues. Germline CDR1 reads SEHNR; CDR2 reads FQNEAQ (reference sequence). The CDR3 loop is CASSLTYEQYF. For the CDR3, the DNA is TGTGCCAGCAGCCTAACCTACGAGCAGTACTTC.

The chain couples TRBV9 to TRBJ1-1; no definite D call. Germline CDR1 reads SGDLS; CDR2 reads YYNGEE. V was cut by 4 bases and J by 3 bases, with 13 bases left in between. CDR3 length equals 14 residues. The CDR3 DNA reads TGTGCCAGCAGCTATGTCCACGGAGACACTGAAGCTTTCTTT. This codes for CASSYVHGDTEAFF.